The text below deals with one T cell receptor beta chain. The antigen remains unidentified. iRepertoire HTBI primers and Arm-PCR of CDR3 regions built TCR beta libraries. Each CDR3 protein is one row after TCRdb ran MiXCR on the multiplex PCR reads. The sample holds roughly 300,000 distinct CDR3 sequences, around a fifth seen once. Germline values: CDR1 MGHRA, CDR2 YSYEKL. The CDR3 totals 17 residues. The trim removed 1 base at V and 5 bases at J, leaving 11 bases unmatched. The time point: persistent/refractory GD, antithyroid drugs over 5 years with positive TRAb. Generation of the TCR library employed RNA extracted from PBMCs. Staff drew around 8.6 milliliters of peripheral blood into EDTA tubes. The sample belongs to a study of regulatory T cells in long-lasting Graves disease. Across the study: Persistence in Graves' disease required over 5 years of antithyroid drugs plus positive TSH receptor antibodies.

General study points: Persistent-disease Graves' patients showed less TCR diversity than new cases. When disease was persistent, TRBV28, TRBJ1-2 and TRBJ2-5 were the favored segments.

The sample was peripheral blood mononuclear cells (PBMCs), taken when the disease was refractory, from a patient treated with antithyroid drugs. The rearrangement uses TRBV4-1 and TRBJ1-2; 9 bases line up with TRBD1. The source is a female donor with Graves disease. In nucleotides, the CDR3 is TGCGCCAGCAGCCAAGTTCTTAGACAGGGGGAAGCATATGGCTACACCTTC. This sequence encodes CASSQVLRQGEAYGYTF.